The entry below describes one TCR beta chain. The CDR3 extends over 15 amino acids. CDR1 is SGDLS and CDR2 is YYNGEE in the germline V gene. Unmatched junction bases numbered 4, after V lost 0 bases and J lost 6 bases. This sample was included in a study of blood T cell repertoires in COVID-19. Assay: immunoSEQ multiplex PCR; the TCRdb copy retains only in-frame clones and omits some. The table includes 350,000 to 450,000 clones, around 85% detected once. Specimen: peripheral blood. The chain has TRBV9 and TRBJ1-4; 8 nucleotides line up with TRBD1. The TCR sequence derives from a woman between 18 and 30 years old with acute or convalescent COVID-19. The CDR3 is CASSVGTGIDEKLFF. In DNA, the CDR3 is TGTGCCAGCAGCGTAGGGACAGGGATCGATGAAAAACTGTTTTTT.